These 14 T cell receptor beta chains came from one sample sequenced in a study of tumor-infiltrating lymphocytes in primary liver carcinoma. Germline DNA was also extracted, and blood RNA derived from unsorted whole blood. The investigators made TCR beta cDNA from approximately 500 ng total RNA, using a constant-region primer. Library construction for TCR beta comprised three nested multiplex PCR rounds performed with slightly modified ARM-PCR. Investigators reported that the first two PCR rounds, at approximately 11 cycles each, used TRBV1-TRBV30 forward primers with a C-beta reverse primer. TCRdb itself ran the multiplex PCR reads through MiXCR, one entry per CDR3 protein. The repertoire includes 330,000 or so distinct CDR3 sequences, almost 65% of them detected once, and about 6% sits in the top ten. Sequenced input: peripheral blood. The receptor source for this set is a man aged 35 to 55 with primary liver carcinoma and hepatitis B virus infection.

Notes on this clonotype: One end of the junction is discordant with germline, which a read error may explain. V gene TRBV7-9 combines with J gene TRBJ1-2; D is uncertain. Germline-derived CDR1 and CDR2 are SEHNR and FQNEAQ (reference sequence). This CDR3 region has 12 residues. The CDR3 DNA sequence: TGTGCCAACAGCTTAGGGTCGCTCGGCTACACCTTC. Translated: CANSLGSLGYTF.

V is TRBV5-1 and J is TRBJ2-7, with a tentative D call TRBD2 (6 bases). Germline V lookup: CDR1 SGHRS, CDR2 YFSETQ. V lost 0 bases, J lost 5 bases, and 21 bases lay in between. There are 17 residues in the CDR3. CDR3 loop: CASSLALTTGGMNEQYF. The CDR3 bases are TGCGCCAGCAGCTTGGCCTTGACGACTGGCGGGATGAACGAGCAGTACTTC.

Notes on this clonotype: This is likely a read error, given that the CDR3 carries no conserved phenylalanine or tryptophan at its end. The CDR3 sequence is CASSLGGQGAREQFL. CDR3 sequence (DNA): TGTGCTAGCAGTTTGGGGGGACAGGGGGCGCGTGAGCAGTTCTTA. V is TRBV28 and J is TRBJ2-1, with 12 bases aligning to TRBD1. CDR1 is MDHEN, CDR2 SYDVKM, per germline. The CDR3 length is 15 residues.

Details on this clonotype: One end of the junction fails to match germline, which may point to a read error. The chain has TRBV29-1 and TRBJ2-5; TRBD1 aligns across 7 bases. The CDR3 has 17 residues. From germline, CDR1 is SQVTM and CDR2 ANQGSEA. The CDR3 reads CNVKGARPERLQETQYF. CDR3 nucleotides: TGCAACGTTAAGGGGGCCCGACCCGAAAGGTTGCAAGAGACCCAGTACTTC.

The rearrangement links TRBV11-2 to TRBJ2-5, with TRBD2 identical over 9 bases. The end of the DNA fits TRBJ2-7 better, so the J call may be wrong. CDR3 length: 18 residues. CDR1 and CDR2 (germline): SGHAT, FQNNGV. The CDR3 reads CANILARSSGILNYEQYF. In DNA form, the CDR3 reads TGTGCCAACATCTTAGCTCGGTCTAGCGGGATACTAAACTACGAGCAGTACTTC.

About this clonotype: This likely comes from a read error, as the CDR3 has no conserved phenylalanine or tryptophan at its end. This rearrangement joins TRBV11-1 to TRBJ2-3; TRBD2 agrees at 8 bases. The CDR3 contains 14 residues. V lost 8 bases, J lost 4 bases, and 8 bases stayed unmatched. CDR1 is SGHAT and CDR2 is FQDESV in the germline V gene (reference sequence). CDR3 coding DNA: TGTGCCAGCCGCGAGCTGCGGGGGGCAGATACGCAGTATTCT. It yields the protein CASRELRGADTQYS.

The gene calls are TRBV28 and TRBJ2-1; perhaps TRBD1 as D (5 bases). Germline V CDR1 and CDR2: MDHEN, SYDVKM. This CDR3 has 14 residues. V was pared by 2 bases and J by 4 bases, with 9 bases between. The CDR3: CASSLPPGYNEQFF. CDR3 nucleotides: TGTGCCAGCAGTTTACCCCCAGGGTACAATGAGCAGTTCTTC.

With regard to this clonotype: Relative to the germline gene, one junction end is altered; a read error may explain this. This chain joins TRBV28 and TRBJ2-2; TRBD1 agrees at 12 bases. Looked up from germline, CDR1 is MDHEN and CDR2 is SYDVKM. There are 15 residues in the CDR3. CDR3 region: CASRGDRGRTGKLFF. CDR3 nucleotides: TGTGCCAGCAGGGGGGACAGGGGGCGCACCGGGAAGCTGTTTTTT.

On this clonotype itself: Given a much more abundant clone one base away, this may be a read error. This CDR3 fails to terminate in the conserved phenylalanine or tryptophan, so it likely reflects a read error. The V and J genes are TRBV6-5 and TRBJ1-5, with TRBD1 matching 7 bases. J gave up 3 bases and V 5 bases, and 4 bases lay outside the gene matches. This CDR3 is 14 amino acids long. The germline V gene encodes CDR1 MNHEY and CDR2 SVGAGI. CDR3: CASSQRGHNQPQHY. In nucleotides, the CDR3 is TGTGCCAGCAGTCAGAGGGGGCACAATCAGCCCCAGCATTAT.

CDR3 coding DNA: TGCGCCAGCAGCTCGACAATAGCGGGAGGAGATACGCAGTATTTT. Translating it yields CASSSTIAGGDTQYF. This chain uses TRBV5-1 with TRBJ2-3, with 10 bases that match TRBD2. After removal of 3 bases from V and 5 bases from J, the junction contained 6 bases not matched to a gene. The CDR3 extends over 15 amino acids. CDR1 and CDR2 from the germline V gene are SGHRS and YFSETQ. Together with reference TRBV5-1 and TRBJ2-3, the CDR3 gives the full variable domain: KAGVTQTPRYLIKTRGQQVTLSCSPISGHRSVSWYQQTPGQGLQFLFEYFSETQRNKGNFPGRFSGRQFSNSRSEMNVSTLELGDSALYLCASSSTIAGGDTQYFGPGTRLTVL.

The chain carries TRBV6-5 and TRBJ2-7, with D perhaps TRBD1 (5 bases). V was pared by 5 bases and J by 2 bases, with 16 bases between. The CDR3 runs 15 residues. CDR1 is MNHEY, CDR2 SVGAGI, per germline. The DNA for the CDR3 is TGTGCCAGCAGTACCCACGCAACAGGACCCTACGAGCAGTACTTC. Its translation: CASSTHATGPYEQYF.

Details on this clonotype: Relative to the germline gene, one junction end is altered; a read error may explain this. The chain combines TRBV12-3 or TRBV12-4 with TRBJ1-4, with no clear D. The CDR3 spans 11 residues. CDR3 in amino acids: CTSSLREVVFF. DNA of the CDR3: TGTACCAGCAGTTTAAGGGAAGTGGTGTTTTTT.

Regarding this clonotype: One junction end does not reproduce the germline sequence, and a read error may be involved. The V call is TRBV11-2, the J call TRBJ2-7; D is unclear. The length of the CDR3 is 12 residues. Germline lookup yields CDR1 SGHAT and CDR2 FQNNGV. The CDR3, as DNA: TGTGCCAGCAGCTTAACGACCTACGAGCTGTACTTC. It translates to CASSLTTYELYF.

As regards this clonotype: One end of the junction fails to match germline, which may point to a read error. The chain links TRBV4-1 to TRBJ2-2; the D gene could be TRBD1 or TRBD2 (5 bases each). Germline V lookup: CDR1 MGHRA, CDR2 YSYEKL. The CDR3 loop spans 15 amino acids. The CDR3 DNA is TGCGTCAGCAACCTGTCGTCGGGGCCATACTCCGGGCTATTTTTT. This codes for CVSNLSSGPYSGLFF.